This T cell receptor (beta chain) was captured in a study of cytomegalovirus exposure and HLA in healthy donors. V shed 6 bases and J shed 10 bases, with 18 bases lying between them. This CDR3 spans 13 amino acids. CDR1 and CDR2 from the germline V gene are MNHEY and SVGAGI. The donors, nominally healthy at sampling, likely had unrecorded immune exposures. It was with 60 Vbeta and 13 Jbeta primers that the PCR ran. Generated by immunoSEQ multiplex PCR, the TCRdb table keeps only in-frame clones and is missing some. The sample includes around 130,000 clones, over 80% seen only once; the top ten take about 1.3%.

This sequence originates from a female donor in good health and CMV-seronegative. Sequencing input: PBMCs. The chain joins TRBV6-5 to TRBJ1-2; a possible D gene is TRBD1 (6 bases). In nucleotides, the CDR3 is TGTGCCAGCAGCGGTCAGGGGATCCCAGACTACACCTTC. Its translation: CASSGQGIPDYTF.